Below, 21 T cell receptor beta chains from the same sample are listed, as sequenced in a study of blood T cell repertoires in COVID-19. The repertoire was sequenced with immunoSEQ multiplex PCR; TCRdb's copy has only in-frame clones and lacks some. In the table there are about 370,000 clones, roughly nine tenths of which are singletons. The specimen sequenced was PBMCs or T cells enriched from blood (not recorded which). Receptors were obtained from a man aged 18 to 29 who had recovered from COVID-19.

The rearrangement uses TRBV5-1 and TRBJ1-2; the match to TRBD1 covers 8 bases. The CDR3 spans 14 residues. Germline-derived CDR1 and CDR2 are SGHRS and YFSETQ. V dropped 8 bases and J dropped 3; count of bases not matched to a gene: 9. CDR3 protein: CARQPGGSHYGYTF. As DNA, the CDR3 is TGCGCCAGACAACCAGGGGGCTCTCACTATGGCTACACCTTC.

This chain links TRBV5-6 with TRBJ1-2; D might be TRBD1 (6 bases). V was clipped by 4 bases and J by 5 bases, with 24 bases between them. The CDR3 is 17 residues long. Germline V gives CDR1 SGHDT, CDR2 YYEEEE. The CDR3 nucleotides are TGTGCCAGCAGCCCCGAGGCAGGGGTTACGGTCATATATGGCTACACCTTC. It codes for CASSPEAGVTVIYGYTF.

In this sample, this clone turned up once. The chain links TRBV7-6 to TRBJ2-1, with a possible D match to TRBD2 (5 bases). V was clipped by 5 bases and J by 3 bases, with 14 bases between them. Germline V lookup: CDR1 SGHVS, CDR2 FNYEAQ. The CDR3 contains 15 residues. The CDR3 sequence is CASSDIGKSYNEQFF. CDR3 bases: TGTGCCAGCAGCGACATCGGGAAGAGCTACAATGAGCAGTTCTTC.

J is TRBJ1-2 and V is TRBV24-1; D is undetermined. CDR1 is KGHDR, CDR2 SFDVKD, per germline. The CDR3 runs to 15 residues. Trimming took off 5 bases at V and 2 bases at J, with 14 bases between the two ends. The CDR3 region is CATSVRVTLNYGYTF. The DNA for the CDR3 is TGTGCCACCAGTGTTCGGGTGACGTTAAACTATGGCTACACCTTC.

The chain joins TRBV6-1 to TRBJ1-2, with D unclear. Germline V gene sequence: CDR1 MNHNS, CDR2 SASEGT. V shed 0 bases and J shed 4 bases, with 9 bases lying between them. The CDR3 is made up of 14 amino acids. CDR3 residues: CASSEAGEGYGYTF. In nucleotides, the CDR3 is TGTGCCAGCAGTGAAGCAGGAGAGGGCTATGGCTACACCTTC.

The genes are TRBV29-1 and TRBJ1-1, with 8 bases matching TRBD1. The CDR3 extends over 14 amino acids. Germline trimming cut 7 bases from V and 1 base from J; bases unmatched to any gene: 8. In germline, CDR1 is SQVTM, CDR2 ANQGSEA. The CDR3 bases are TGCAGCGCCAAAGGGGGGACAGGGAACACTGAAGCTTTCTTT. Protein product: CSAKGGTGNTEAFF.

The V call is TRBV7-9, the J call TRBJ2-2; 11 positions match TRBD2. CDR1 and CDR2 from the germline V gene are SEHNR and FQNEAQ (reference sequence). The trim removed 4 bases at V and 2 bases at J, leaving 3 bases unmatched. This CDR3 has 16 amino acids. CDR3 nucleotides: TGTGCCAGCAGCTCGGGGACTAGCGGCAACACCGGGGAGCTGTTTTTT. Translation gives CASSSGTSGNTGELFF.

This chain connects TRBV29-1 to TRBJ2-2, with 9 bases lining up with TRBD2. The CDR3 runs 17 residues. V shed 1 base, J shed 2 bases, and the junction held 8 bases outside the gene matches. The germline V gene has CDR1 SQVTM and CDR2 ANQGSEA. CDR3 in DNA: TGCAGCGTTGAAGTTTCCAGCGGGGGGTTAAACACCGGGGAGCTGTTTTTT. Its protein product is CSVEVSSGGLNTGELFF.

V usage is TRBV2 and J usage is TRBJ1-4; no clear D gene. V was trimmed by 4 bases and J by 7 bases, leaving 16 bases between them. The germline V gene has CDR1 SNHLY and CDR2 FYNNEI. This CDR3 has 15 residues. This chain's CDR3 is CASSVGQVGSEKLFF. The CDR3 DNA follows: TGTGCCAGCAGTGTAGGGCAGGTGGGGAGTGAAAAACTGTTTTTT.

This clone was seen a single time. V and J are TRBV24-1 and TRBJ2-2; TRBD1 matches at 8 bases. The CDR3 is 18 residues long. Germline trimming cut 8 bases from V and 8 bases from J; bases unmatched to any gene: 21. Looked up from germline, CDR1 is KGHDR and CDR2 is SFDVKD. As DNA, the CDR3 is TGTGCCACCATACAGGCCGAAACCGGGACAGGAGATTCGGGGGAGCTGTTTTTT. It encodes CATIQAETGTGDSGELFF.

CDR3 DNA: TGTGCCAGCAGCTCCCTTTCACCCGGGACTAGGGGGCAAAGAGAGTTCTTC. Its translation: CASSSLSPGTRGQREFF. The chain links TRBV3-1 (or the pseudogene TRBV3-2) to TRBJ2-1; D may be TRBD2 (8 bases). This CDR3 region has 17 residues. V was cut by 5 bases and J by 14 bases, with 31 bases left in between. In germline, CDR1 is LGHDT, CDR2 YNNKEL (reference sequence).

The chain recombines TRBV9 with TRBJ2-1, with D perhaps TRBD1 (6 bases). The V gene's germline CDR1 is SGDLS and CDR2 YYNGEE. V gave up 4 bases and J gave up 7 bases, with 21 bases separating them. The CDR3 is 16 residues long. CDR3 sequence: CASSPKDSIRVNEQFF. The CDR3 DNA is TGTGCCAGCAGCCCGAAGGACAGTATTCGTGTGAATGAGCAGTTCTTC. Full variable domain (outside the CDR3, taken from reference TRBV9 and TRBJ2-1): DSGVTQTPKHLITATGQRVTLRCSPRSGDLSVYWYQQSLDQGLQFLIQYYNGEERAKGNILERFSAQQFPDLHSELNLSSLELGDSALYFCASSPKDSIRVNEQFFGPGTRLTVL.

The chain uses TRBV27 and TRBJ2-1; D perhaps matches TRBD2 (6 bases). This CDR3 spans 15 amino acids. The germline gives CDR1 MNHEY, CDR2 SMNVEV (reference sequence). V was pared by 3 bases and J by 2 bases, with 11 bases between. CDR3 residues: CASSLAGLTYNEQFF. CDR3 nucleotides: TGTGCCAGCAGTTTGGCGGGACTGACCTACAATGAGCAGTTCTTC.

The rearrangement joins TRBV6-1 to TRBJ1-2; TRBD1 matches at 7 bases. CDR3 length: 14 amino acids. In germline, CDR1 is MNHNS, CDR2 SASEGT. V gave up 1 base and J gave up 6 bases; unmatched junction bases: 5. CDR3 protein: CASSEVVRGHGYTF. CDR3 DNA sequence: TGTGCCAGCAGTGAAGTCGTGAGGGGGCATGGCTACACCTTC.

The chain joins TRBV7-3 to TRBJ2-2; 8 bases are shared with TRBD1. V gave up 5 bases and J gave up 12 bases; unmatched junction bases: 2. Germline CDR1 and CDR2: SGHTA and FQGTGA. CDR3 length: 11 amino acids. CDR3 region: CASSPGGQLFF. CDR3 nucleotides: TGTGCCAGCAGCCCAGGGGGCCAGCTGTTTTTT.

V is TRBV5-8 and J is TRBJ2-1; 8 positions agree with TRBD2. Germline V gene data show CDR1 as SGHTS and CDR2 as YDEGEE. The trim removed 3 bases at V and 6 bases at J, leaving 8 bases unmatched. CDR3 length: 15 residues. DNA of the CDR3: TGTGCCAGCAGCTCCGGGACTAGAGGAGCCAATGAGCAGTTCTTC. The encoded protein is CASSSGTRGANEQFF.

This clone was seen just once. This chain connects TRBV29-1 to TRBJ2-3, with 12 bases fitting TRBD2. This CDR3 has 15 amino acids. Per the germline V gene, CDR1 is SQVTM and CDR2 is ANQGSEA. Trimming at V came to 7 bases and at J to 2 bases, leaving 7 bases not matched to a gene. CDR3 sequence: CSATLAGGNTDTQYF. In nucleotides, the CDR3 is TGCAGCGCAACACTAGCGGGAGGTAACACAGATACGCAGTATTTT.

This clone has a handful of counts. The V call is TRBV16, the J call TRBJ2-6; 8 bases align to TRBD1. The CDR3 contains 18 residues. Germline V gene sequence: CDR1 KGHSY, CDR2 FQNENV. J gave up 2 bases and V 0 bases, and 6 bases lay outside the gene matches. The CDR3 spells CASSQSVSRGPGANVLTF. As DNA, the CDR3 is TGTGCCAGCAGCCAATCTGTTTCCAGGGGGCCTGGGGCCAACGTCCTGACTTTC.

This chain uses TRBV5-1 with TRBJ2-1, with a possible D match to TRBD1 (7 bases). V was trimmed by 2 bases and J by 0 bases, leaving 15 bases between them. CDR3 size: 17 residues. Germline V gene sequence: CDR1 SGHRS, CDR2 YFSETQ. CDR3 coding DNA: TGCGCCAGCAGCTTTTCGGCAGGGGGGAGCTCCTACAATGAGCAGTTCTTC. This sequence encodes CASSFSAGGSSYNEQFF.

The chain is built from TRBV7-2 and TRBJ2-5, with 11 bases identical to TRBD2. Per germline, CDR1 SGHTA and CDR2 FQGNSA. The ends lost 1 base at V and 2 bases at J; junction bases unmatched: 6. The CDR3 length is 17 residues. The CDR3 DNA sequence: TGTGCCAGCAGCTTAGGAATTACTAGCGGGAGACAAGAGACCCAGTACTTC. Translation: CASSLGITSGRQETQYF.

The rearrangement links TRBV9 to TRBJ2-3, with 12 positions matching TRBD2. The V and J ends lost 0 bases and 5 bases, in that order; junction bases with no gene match: 7. The length of the CDR3 is 17 residues. From germline, CDR1 is SGDLS and CDR2 YYNGEE. The CDR3: CASSVGSSGRAVDTQYF. CDR3 DNA: TGTGCCAGCAGCGTAGGATCTAGCGGGAGGGCCGTAGATACGCAGTATTTT.